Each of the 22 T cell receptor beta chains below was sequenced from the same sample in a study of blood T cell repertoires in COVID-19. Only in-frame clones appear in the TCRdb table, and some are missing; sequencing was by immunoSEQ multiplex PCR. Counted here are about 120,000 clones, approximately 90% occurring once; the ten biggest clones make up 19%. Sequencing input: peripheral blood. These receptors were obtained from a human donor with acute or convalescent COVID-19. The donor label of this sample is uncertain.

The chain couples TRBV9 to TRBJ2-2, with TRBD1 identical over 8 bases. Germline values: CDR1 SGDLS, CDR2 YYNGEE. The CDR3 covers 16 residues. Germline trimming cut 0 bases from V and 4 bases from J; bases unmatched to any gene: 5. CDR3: CASSVDDRGLTGELFF. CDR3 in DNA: TGTGCCAGCAGCGTAGATGACAGGGGCCTCACCGGGGAGCTGTTTTTT.

The CDR3 bases are TGTGCCAGCAGCCTTCCAGGGGTCGGCTACACCTTC. It translates to CASSLPGVGYTF. This chain uses TRBV3-1 (or the pseudogene TRBV3-2) with TRBJ1-2; D might be TRBD1 (6 bases). The germline gives CDR1 LGHDT, CDR2 YNNKEL (reference sequence). V lost 4 bases and J lost 8, with 11 bases in between. CDR3 length equals 12 residues.

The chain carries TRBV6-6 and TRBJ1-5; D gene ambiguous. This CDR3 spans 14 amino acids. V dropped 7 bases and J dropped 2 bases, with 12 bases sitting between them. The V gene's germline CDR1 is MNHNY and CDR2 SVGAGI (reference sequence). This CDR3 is CASTREEGNQPQHF. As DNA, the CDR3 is TGTGCCAGCACCCGGGAAGAGGGCAATCAGCCCCAGCATTTT.

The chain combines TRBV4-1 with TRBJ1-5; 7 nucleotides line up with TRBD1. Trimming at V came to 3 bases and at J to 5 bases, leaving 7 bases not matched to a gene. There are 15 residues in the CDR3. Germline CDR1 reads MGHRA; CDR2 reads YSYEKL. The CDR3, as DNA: TGCGCCAGCAGCCAGAGTGACAGGGAGTATCAGCCCCAGCATTTT. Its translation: CASSQSDREYQPQHF.

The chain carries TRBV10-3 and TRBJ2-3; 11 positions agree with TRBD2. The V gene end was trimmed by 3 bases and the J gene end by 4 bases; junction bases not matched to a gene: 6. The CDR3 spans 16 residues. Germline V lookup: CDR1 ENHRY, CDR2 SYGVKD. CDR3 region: CAISDLAGGHADTQYF. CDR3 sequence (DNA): TGTGCCATCAGTGACCTAGCGGGGGGCCACGCAGATACGCAGTATTTT.

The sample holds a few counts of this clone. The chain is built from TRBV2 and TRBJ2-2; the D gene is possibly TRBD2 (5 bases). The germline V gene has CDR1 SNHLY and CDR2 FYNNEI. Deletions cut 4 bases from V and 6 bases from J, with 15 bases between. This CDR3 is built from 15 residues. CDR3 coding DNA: TGTGCCAGCAGTGCGGGAACACTCGCCCCCGGGGAGCTGTTTTTT. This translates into CASSAGTLAPGELFF.

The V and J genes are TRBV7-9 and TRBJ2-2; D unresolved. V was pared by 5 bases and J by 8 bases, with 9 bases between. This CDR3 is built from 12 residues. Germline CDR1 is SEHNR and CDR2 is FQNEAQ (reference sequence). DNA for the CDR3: TGTGCCAGCAGCCTAATGCGGGGGGAGCTGTTTTTT. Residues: CASSLMRGELFF.

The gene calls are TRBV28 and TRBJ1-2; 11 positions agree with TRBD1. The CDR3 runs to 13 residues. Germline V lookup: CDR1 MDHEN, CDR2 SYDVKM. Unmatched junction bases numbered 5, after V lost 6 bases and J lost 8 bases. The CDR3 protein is CASSRTGGHGYTF. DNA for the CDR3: TGTGCCAGCAGCCGGACAGGGGGCCACGGCTACACCTTC.

As DNA, the CDR3 is TGTGCCAGCAGTTTTAAGACGGGACAGGGGGCCTACGAGCAGTACTTC. Its protein is CASSFKTGQGAYEQYF. The chain links TRBV7-9 to TRBJ2-7; 11 bases fit TRBD1. Germline values: CDR1 SEHNR, CDR2 FQNEAQ (reference sequence). The junction had 9 bases not matched to a gene; V was cut back by 6 bases and J by 2 bases. The CDR3 spans 16 residues.

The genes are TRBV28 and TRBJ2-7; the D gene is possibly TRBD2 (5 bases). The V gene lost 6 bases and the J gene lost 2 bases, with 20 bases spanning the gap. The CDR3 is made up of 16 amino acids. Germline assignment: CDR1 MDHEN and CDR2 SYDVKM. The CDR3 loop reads CASSPITGWGAYEQYF. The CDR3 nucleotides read TGTGCCAGCAGCCCAATAACGGGGTGGGGAGCCTACGAGCAGTACTTC.

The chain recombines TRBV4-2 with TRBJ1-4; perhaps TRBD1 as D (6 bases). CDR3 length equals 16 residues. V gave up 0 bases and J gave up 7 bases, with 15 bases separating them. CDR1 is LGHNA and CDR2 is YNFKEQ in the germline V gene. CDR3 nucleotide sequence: TGTGCCAGCAGCCAAGATGTAGGCAGGGGTCGTGAAAAACTGTTTTTT. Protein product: CASSQDVGRGREKLFF.

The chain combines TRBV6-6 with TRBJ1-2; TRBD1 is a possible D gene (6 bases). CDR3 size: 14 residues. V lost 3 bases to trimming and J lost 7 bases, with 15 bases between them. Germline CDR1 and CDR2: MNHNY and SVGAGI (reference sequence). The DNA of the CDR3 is TGTGCCAGCAGTTATAAAGGGGGTCAGGGTGGCTACACCTTC. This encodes CASSYKGGQGGYTF.

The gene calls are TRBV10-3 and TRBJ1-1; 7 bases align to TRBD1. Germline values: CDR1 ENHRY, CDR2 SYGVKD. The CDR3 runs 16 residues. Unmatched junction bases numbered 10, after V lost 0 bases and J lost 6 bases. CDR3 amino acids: CAISESSQGSLSEAFF. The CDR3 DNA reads TGTGCCATCAGTGAGTCCTCACAGGGGAGTTTGTCTGAAGCTTTCTTT.

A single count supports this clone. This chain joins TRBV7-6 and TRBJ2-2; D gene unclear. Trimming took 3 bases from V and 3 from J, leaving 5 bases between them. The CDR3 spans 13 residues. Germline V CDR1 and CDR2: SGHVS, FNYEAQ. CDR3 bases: TGTGCCAGCAGCTTTGCGGACACCGGGGAGCTGTTTTTT. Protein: CASSFADTGELFF.

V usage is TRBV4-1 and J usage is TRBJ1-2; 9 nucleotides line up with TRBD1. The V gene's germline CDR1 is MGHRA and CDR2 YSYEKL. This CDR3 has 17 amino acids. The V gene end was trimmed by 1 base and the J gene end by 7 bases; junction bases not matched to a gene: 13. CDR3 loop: CASSQGPPGQGIGGYTF. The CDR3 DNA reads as TGCGCCAGCAGCCAAGGGCCCCCGGGACAGGGAATTGGTGGCTACACCTTC.

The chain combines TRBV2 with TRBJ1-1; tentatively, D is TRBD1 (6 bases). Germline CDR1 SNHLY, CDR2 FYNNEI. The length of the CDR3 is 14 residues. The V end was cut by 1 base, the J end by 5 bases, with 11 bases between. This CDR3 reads CASSEEGGWTEAFF. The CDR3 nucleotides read TGTGCCAGCAGTGAAGAGGGGGGGTGGACTGAAGCTTTCTTT.

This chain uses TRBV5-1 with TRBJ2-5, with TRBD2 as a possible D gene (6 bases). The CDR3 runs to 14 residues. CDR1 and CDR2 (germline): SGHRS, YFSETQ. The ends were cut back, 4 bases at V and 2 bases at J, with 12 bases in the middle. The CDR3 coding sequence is TGCGCCAGCAGCCCCCGGGACTCGCAAGAGACCCAGTACTTC. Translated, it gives CASSPRDSQETQYF.

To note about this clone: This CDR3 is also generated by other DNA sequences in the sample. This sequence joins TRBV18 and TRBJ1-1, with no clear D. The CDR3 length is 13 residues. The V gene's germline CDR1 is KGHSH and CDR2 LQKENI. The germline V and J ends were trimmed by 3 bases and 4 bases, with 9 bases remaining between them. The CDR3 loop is CASSPQGGTEAFF. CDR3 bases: TGTGCCAGCTCACCGCAAGGAGGCACTGAAGCTTTCTTT.

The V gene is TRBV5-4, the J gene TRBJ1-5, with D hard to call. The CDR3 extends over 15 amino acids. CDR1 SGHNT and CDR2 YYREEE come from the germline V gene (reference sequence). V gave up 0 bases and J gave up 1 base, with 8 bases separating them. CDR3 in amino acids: CASSLGQVSNQPQHF. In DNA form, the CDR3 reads TGTGCCAGCAGCTTGGGGCAGGTAAGCAATCAGCCCCAGCATTTT.

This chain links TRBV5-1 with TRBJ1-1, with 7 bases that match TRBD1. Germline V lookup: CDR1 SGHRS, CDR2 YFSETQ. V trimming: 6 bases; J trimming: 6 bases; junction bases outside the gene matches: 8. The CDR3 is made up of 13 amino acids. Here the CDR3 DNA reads TGCGCCAGCACTGAACAGGGGACGTCTGAAGCTTTCTTT. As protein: CASTEQGTSEAFF.

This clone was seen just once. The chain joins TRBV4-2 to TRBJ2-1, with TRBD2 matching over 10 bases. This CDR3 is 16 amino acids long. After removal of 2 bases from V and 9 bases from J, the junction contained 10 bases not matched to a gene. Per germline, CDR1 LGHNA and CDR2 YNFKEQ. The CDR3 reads CASSQSPSGRLSEQFF. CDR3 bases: TGTGCCAGCAGCCAATCGCCTAGCGGGAGACTAAGTGAGCAGTTCTTC.

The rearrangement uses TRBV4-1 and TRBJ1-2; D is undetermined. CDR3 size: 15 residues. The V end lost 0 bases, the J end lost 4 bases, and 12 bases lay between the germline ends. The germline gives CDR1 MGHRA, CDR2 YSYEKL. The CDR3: CASSQDHAEGYGYTF. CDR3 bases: TGCGCCAGCAGCCAAGATCACGCAGAGGGCTATGGCTACACCTTC.